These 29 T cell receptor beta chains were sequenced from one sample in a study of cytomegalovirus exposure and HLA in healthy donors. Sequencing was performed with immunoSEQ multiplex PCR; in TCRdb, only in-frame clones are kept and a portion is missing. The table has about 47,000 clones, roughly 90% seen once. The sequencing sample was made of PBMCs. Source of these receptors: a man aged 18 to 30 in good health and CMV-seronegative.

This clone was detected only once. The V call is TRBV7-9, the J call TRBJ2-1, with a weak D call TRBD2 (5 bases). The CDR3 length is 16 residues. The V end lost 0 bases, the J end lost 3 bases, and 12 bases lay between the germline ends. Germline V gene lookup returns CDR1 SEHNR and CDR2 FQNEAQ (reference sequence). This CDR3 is CASSLAVGVFYNEQFF. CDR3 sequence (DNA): TGTGCCAGCAGCTTAGCCGTGGGAGTATTCTACAATGAGCAGTTCTTC.

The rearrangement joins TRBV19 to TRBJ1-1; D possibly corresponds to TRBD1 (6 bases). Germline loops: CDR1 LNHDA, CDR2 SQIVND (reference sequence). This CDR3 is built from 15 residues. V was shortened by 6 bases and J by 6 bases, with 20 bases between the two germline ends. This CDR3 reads CASSPGHFRSAEAFF. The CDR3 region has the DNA TGTGCCAGTAGCCCGGGACATTTCAGGTCGGCTGAAGCTTTCTTT.

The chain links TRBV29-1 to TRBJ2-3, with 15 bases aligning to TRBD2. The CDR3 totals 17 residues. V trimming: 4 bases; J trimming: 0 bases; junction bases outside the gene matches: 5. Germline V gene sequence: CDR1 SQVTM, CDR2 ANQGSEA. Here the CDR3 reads CSVAGTSGGISTDTQYF. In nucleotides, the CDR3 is TGCAGCGTTGCCGGGACTAGCGGGGGGATTAGCACAGATACGCAGTATTTT.

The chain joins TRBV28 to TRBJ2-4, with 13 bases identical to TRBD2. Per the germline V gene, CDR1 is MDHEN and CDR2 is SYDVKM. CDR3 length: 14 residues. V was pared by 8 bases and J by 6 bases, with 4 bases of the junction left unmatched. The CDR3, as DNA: TGTGCCAGCGGGACTAGCGGGAAAATAAACATTCAGTACTTC. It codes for CASGTSGKINIQYF.

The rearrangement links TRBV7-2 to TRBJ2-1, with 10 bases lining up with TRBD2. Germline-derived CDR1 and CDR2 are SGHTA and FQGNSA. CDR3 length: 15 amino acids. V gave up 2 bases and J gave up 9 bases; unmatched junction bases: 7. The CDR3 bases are TGTGCCAGCAGCTTAAAAGCGGGAGGGAGTGGTGAGCAGTTCTTC. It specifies CASSLKAGGSGEQFF.

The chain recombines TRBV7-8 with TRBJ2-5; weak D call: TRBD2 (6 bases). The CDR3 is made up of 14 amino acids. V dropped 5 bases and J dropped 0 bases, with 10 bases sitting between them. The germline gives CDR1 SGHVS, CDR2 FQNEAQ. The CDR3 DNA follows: TGTGCCAGCAGCCTGCGACTAGACCAAGAGACCCAGTACTTC. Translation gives CASSLRLDQETQYF. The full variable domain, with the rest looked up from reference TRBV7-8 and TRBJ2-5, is GAGVSQSPRYKVAKRGQDVALRCDPISGHVSLFWYQQALGQGPEFLTYFQNEAQLDKSGLPSDRFFAERPEGSVSTLKIQRTQQEDSAVYLCASSLRLDQETQYFGPGTRLLVL.

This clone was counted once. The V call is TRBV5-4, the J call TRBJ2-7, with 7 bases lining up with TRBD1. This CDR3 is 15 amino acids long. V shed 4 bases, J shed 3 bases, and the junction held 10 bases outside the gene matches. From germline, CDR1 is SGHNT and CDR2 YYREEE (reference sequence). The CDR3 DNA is TGTGCCAGCAGCGCTAGGGACAGACCCTTCTACGAGCAGTACTTC. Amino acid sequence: CASSARDRPFYEQYF.

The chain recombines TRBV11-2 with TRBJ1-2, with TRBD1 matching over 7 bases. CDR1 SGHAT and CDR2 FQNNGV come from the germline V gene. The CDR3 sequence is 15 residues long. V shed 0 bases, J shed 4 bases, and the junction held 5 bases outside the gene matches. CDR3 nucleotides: TGTGCCAGCAGCTTAGAGGTGGGACAGTTCTATGGCTACACCTTC. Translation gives CASSLEVGQFYGYTF. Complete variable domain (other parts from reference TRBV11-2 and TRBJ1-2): EAGVAQSPRYKIIEKRQSVAFWCNPISGHATLYWYQQILGQGPKLLIQFQNNGVVDDSQLPKDRFSAERLKGVDSTLKIQPAKLEDSAVYLCASSLEVGQFYGYTFGSGTRLTVV.

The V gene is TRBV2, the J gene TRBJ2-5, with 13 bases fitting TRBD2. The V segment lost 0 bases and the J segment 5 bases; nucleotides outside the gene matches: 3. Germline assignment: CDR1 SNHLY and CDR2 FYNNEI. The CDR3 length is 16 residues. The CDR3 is CASSEATSGRLETQYF. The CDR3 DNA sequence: TGTGCCAGCAGTGAAGCGACTAGCGGGAGGTTGGAGACCCAGTACTTC.

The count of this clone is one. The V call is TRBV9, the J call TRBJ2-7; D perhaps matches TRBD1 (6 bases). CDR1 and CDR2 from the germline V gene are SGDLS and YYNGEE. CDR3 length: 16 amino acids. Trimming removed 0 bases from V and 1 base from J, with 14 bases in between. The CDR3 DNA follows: TGTGCCAGCAGCGTAGGTGGGTCAGGGGCATCCTACGAGCAGTACTTC. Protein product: CASSVGGSGASYEQYF.

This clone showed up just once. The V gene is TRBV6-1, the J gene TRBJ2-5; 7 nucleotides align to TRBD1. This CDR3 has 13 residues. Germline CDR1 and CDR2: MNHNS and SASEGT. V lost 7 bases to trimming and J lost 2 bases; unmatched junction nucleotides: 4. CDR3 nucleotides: TGTGCCAGCACCCGGGACAGACAAGAGACCCAGTACTTC. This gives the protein CASTRDRQETQYF.

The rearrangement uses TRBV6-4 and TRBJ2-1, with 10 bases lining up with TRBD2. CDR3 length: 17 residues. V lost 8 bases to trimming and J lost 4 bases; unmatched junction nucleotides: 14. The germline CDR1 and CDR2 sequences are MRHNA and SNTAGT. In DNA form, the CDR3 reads TGTGCCAGCCATTTAGTAGCTAGCGGGAGAGGTTACAATGAGCAGTTCTTC. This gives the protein CASHLVASGRGYNEQFF.

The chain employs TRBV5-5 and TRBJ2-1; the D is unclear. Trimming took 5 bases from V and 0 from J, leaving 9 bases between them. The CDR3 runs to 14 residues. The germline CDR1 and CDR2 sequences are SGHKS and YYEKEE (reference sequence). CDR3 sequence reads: CASRRLTSYNEQFF. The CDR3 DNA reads TGTGCCAGCAGAAGACTGACCTCCTACAATGAGCAGTTCTTC.

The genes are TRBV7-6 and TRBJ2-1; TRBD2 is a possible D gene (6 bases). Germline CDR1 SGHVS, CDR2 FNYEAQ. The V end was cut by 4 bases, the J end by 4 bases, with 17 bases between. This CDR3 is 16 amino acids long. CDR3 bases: TGTGCCAGCAGCTCGATTTCCGGGACTGAATACAATGAGCAGTTCTTC. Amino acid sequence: CASSSISGTEYNEQFF.

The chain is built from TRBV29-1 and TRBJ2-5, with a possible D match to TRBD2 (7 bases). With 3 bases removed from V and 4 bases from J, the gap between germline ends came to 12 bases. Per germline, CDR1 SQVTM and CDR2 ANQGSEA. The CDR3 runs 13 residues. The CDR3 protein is CSVEGGGRETQYF. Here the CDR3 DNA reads TGCAGCGTTGAGGGGGGGGGCCGAGAGACCCAGTACTTC.

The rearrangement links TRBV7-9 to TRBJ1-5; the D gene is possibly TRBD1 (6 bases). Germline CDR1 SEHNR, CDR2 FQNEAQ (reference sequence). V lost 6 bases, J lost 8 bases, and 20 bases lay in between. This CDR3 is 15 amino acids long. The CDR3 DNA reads TGTGCCAGCAGTCGGGACAATACCCTGAGGGAGCCCCAGCATTTT. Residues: CASSRDNTLREPQHF.

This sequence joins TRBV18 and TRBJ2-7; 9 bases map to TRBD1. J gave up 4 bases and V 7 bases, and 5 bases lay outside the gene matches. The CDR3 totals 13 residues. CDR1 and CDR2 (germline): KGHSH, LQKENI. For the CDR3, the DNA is TGTGCCAGCTTTTCGGACAGGGGTTACGAGCAGTACTTC. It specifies CASFSDRGYEQYF.

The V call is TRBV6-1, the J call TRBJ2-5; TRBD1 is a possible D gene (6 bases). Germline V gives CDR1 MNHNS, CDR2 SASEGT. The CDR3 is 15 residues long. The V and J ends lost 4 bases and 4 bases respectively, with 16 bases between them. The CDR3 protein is CASSAATGIGETQYF. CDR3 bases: TGTGCCAGCAGTGCAGCTACAGGGATAGGAGAGACCCAGTACTTC.

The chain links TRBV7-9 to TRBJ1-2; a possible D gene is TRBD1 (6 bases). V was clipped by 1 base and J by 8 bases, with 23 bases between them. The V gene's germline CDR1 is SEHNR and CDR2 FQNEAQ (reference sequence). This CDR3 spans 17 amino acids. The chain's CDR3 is CASSLVGLGAQTEGYTF. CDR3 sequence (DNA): TGTGCCAGCAGCTTAGTAGGGCTGGGGGCGCAAACGGAAGGCTACACCTTC. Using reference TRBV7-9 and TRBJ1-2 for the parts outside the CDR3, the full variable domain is DTGVSQNPRHKITKRGQNVTFRCDPISEHNRLYWYRQTLGQGPEFLTYFQNEAQLEKSRLLSDRFSAERPKGSFSTLEIQRTEQGDSAMYLCASSLVGLGAQTEGYTFGSGTRLTVV.

CDR3: CASSYVGRREYGYTF. The CDR3 nucleotides read TGTGCCAGCAGTTACGTAGGACGACGGGAATATGGCTACACCTTC. The chain uses TRBV6-5 and TRBJ1-2; D is ambiguous. This CDR3 comprises 15 residues. Trimming removed 2 bases at V and 5 bases at J, with 15 bases between. Germline V gene data show CDR1 as MNHEY and CDR2 as SVGAGI.

The DNA of the CDR3 is TGTGCCGGTACTGAGGGTCGCTCCTATAATTCACCCCTCCACTTT. Its translation: CAGTEGRSYNSPLHF. The chain has TRBV2 and TRBJ1-6, with D uncertain. The CDR3 has 15 amino acids. Trimming pared 11 bases from V and 0 bases from J, leaving 14 bases between. The germline CDR1 and CDR2 sequences are SNHLY and FYNNEI. Combining the CDR3 with reference TRBV2 and TRBJ1-6 gives the whole variable domain EPEVTQTPSHQVTQMGQEVILRCVPISNHLYFYWYRQILGQKVEFLVSFYNNEISEKSEIFDDQFSVERPDGSNFTLKIRSTKLEDSAMYFCAGTEGRSYNSPLHFGNGTRLTVT.

For the CDR3, the DNA is TGTGCCAGCAGTGCGGGACAGAGCAATCAGCCCCAGCATTTT. Its protein is CASSAGQSNQPQHF. The gene calls are TRBV6-5 and TRBJ1-5; TRBD1 matches 7 bases. Trimming cost V 5 bases and J 1 base; bases outside gene matches: 2. The CDR3 is made up of 14 amino acids. Per germline, CDR1 MNHEY and CDR2 SVGAGI.

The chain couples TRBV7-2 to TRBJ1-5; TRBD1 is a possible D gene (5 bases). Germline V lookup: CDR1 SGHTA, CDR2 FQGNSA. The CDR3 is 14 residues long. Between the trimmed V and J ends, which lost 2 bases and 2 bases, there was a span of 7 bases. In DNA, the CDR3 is TGTGCCAGCAGCTTACGGGGGGGCAATCAGCCCCAGCATTTT. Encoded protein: CASSLRGGNQPQHF.

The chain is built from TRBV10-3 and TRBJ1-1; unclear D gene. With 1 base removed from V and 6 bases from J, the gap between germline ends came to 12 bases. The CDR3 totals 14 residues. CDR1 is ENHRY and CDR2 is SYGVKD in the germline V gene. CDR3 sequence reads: CAISELTRRAEAFF. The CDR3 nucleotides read TGTGCCATCAGTGAGTTAACACGACGGGCTGAAGCTTTCTTT.

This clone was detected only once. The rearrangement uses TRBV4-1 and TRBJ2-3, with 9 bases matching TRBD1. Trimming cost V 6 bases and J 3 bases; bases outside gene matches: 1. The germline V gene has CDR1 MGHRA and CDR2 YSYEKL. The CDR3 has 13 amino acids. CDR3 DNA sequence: TGCGCCAGCAGGGGACAGGGAACAGATACGCAGTATTTT. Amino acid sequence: CASRGQGTDTQYF.

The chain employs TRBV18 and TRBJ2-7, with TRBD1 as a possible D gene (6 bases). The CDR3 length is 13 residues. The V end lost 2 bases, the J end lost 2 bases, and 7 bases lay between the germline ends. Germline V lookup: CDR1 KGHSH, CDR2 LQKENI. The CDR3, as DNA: TGTGCCAGCTCACCAGGGACACCCTACGAGCAGTACTTC. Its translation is CASSPGTPYEQYF.

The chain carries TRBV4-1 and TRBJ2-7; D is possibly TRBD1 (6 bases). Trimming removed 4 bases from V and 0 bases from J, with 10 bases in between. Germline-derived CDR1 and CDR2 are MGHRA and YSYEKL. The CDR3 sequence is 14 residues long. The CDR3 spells CASSLDRVSYEQYF. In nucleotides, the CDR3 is TGCGCCAGCAGCCTGGACAGAGTCTCCTACGAGCAGTACTTC.

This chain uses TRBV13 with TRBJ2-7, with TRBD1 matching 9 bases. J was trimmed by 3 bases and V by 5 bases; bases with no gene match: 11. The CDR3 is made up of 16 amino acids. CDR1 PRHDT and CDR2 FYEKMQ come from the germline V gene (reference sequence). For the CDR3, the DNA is TGTGCCAGCAGCATTTACCGGGACAGGGACAACTACGAGCAGTACTTC. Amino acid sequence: CASSIYRDRDNYEQYF. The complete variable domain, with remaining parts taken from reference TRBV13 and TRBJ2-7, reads AAGVIQSPRHLIKEKRETATLKCYPIPRHDTVYWYQQGPGQDPQFLISFYEKMQSDKGSIPDRFSAQQFSDYHSELNMSSLELGDSALYFCASSIYRDRDNYEQYFGPGTRLTVT.

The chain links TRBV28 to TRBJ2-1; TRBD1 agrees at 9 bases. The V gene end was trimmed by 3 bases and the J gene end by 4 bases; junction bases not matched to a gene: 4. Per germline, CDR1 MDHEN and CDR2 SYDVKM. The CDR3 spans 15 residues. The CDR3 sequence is CASSLLGQGYNEQFF. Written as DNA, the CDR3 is TGTGCCAGCAGTTTGTTAGGACAGGGGTACAATGAGCAGTTCTTC.